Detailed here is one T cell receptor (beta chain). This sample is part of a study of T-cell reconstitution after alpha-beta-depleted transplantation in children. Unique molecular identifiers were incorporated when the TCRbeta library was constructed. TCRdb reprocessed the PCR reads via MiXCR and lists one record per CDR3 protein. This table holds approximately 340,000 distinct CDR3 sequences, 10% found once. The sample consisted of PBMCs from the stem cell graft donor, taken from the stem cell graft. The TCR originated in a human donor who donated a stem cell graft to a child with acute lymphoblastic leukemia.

The CDR3 here is CASSYDPGGPQHF. The CDR3, as DNA: TGTGCCAGCAGCTACGACCCCGGGGGACCCCAGCATTTT. The chain joins TRBV12-3 or TRBV12-4 to TRBJ1-5, with a weak D call TRBD1 (5 bases). CDR3 length equals 13 residues. Trimming shortened V by 6 bases and J by 10 bases, and 16 bases separated the two germline ends.